This T cell receptor (beta chain) was recovered during a study of blood T cell repertoires in COVID-19. Study-wide background: The cDNA or gDNA used as material had been derived from T cells, B-cell-depleted T cells, or PBMCs.

Germline values: CDR1 SGHNT, CDR2 YYREEE (reference sequence). The CDR3 totals 15 residues. Germline trimming cut 2 bases from V and 1 base from J; bases unmatched to any gene: 4. The table came from immunoSEQ multiplex PCR; TCRdb's copy has only in-frame clones and leaves some out. The repertoire consists of 75,000 to 85,000 clones, with about four fifths occurring once and the leading ten covering over 7%. The clonotype was recovered from a human donor in a cohort sampled during active COVID-19. The sample consisted of peripheral blood. J is TRBJ1-1 and V is TRBV5-4, with 8 bases fitting TRBD1. The CDR3 loop reads CASSFWTGRNTEAFF. The CDR3 region has the DNA TGTGCCAGCAGCTTTTGGACAGGGCGGAACACTGAAGCTTTCTTT.